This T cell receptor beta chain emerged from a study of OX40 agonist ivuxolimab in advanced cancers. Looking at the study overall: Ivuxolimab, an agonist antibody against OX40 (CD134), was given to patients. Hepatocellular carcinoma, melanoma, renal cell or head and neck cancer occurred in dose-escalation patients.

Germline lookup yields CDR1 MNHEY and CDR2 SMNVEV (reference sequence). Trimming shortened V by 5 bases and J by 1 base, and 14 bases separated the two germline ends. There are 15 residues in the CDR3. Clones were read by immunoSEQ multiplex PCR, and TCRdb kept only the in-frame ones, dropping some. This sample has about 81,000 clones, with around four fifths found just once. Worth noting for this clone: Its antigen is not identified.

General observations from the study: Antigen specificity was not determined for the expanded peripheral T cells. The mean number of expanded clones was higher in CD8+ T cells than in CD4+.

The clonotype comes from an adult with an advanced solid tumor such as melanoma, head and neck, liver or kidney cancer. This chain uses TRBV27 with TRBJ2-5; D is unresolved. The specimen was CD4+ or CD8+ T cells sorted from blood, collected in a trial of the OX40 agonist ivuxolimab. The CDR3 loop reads CASSLLGASQETQYF. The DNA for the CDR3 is TGTGCCAGCAGTCTCCTAGGAGCAAGCCAAGAGACCCAGTACTTC.